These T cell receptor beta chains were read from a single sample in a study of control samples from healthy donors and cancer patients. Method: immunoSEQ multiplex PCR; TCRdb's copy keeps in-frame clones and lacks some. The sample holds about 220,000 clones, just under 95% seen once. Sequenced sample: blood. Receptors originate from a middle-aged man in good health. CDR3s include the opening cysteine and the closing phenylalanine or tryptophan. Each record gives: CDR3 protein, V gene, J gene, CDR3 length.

cdr3_aa: CASSPVPGQGFYGYTF
v_call: TRBV5-1
j_call: TRBJ1-2
cdr3_length: 16

cdr3_aa: CASSPPAGTGDSAEAFF
v_call: TRBV18
j_call: TRBJ1-1
cdr3_length: 17

cdr3_aa: CASSFPFSGNTIYF
v_call: TRBV5-8
j_call: TRBJ1-3
cdr3_length: 14

cdr3_aa: CASSGLGAHIHEQFF
v_call: TRBV5-1
j_call: TRBJ2-1
cdr3_length: 15

cdr3_aa: CATSGGTGFLGTQYF
v_call: TRBV24-1
j_call: TRBJ2-3
cdr3_length: 15

cdr3_aa: CASSDRSSGGAYNEQFF
v_call: TRBV6-1
j_call: TRBJ2-1
cdr3_length: 17

cdr3_aa: CASSLELAPLHF
v_call: TRBV7-8
j_call: TRBJ1-6
cdr3_length: 12

cdr3_aa: CSASRAEKLFF
v_call: TRBV20-1
j_call: TRBJ1-4
cdr3_length: 11

cdr3_aa: CASSPPGQGIQYF
v_call: TRBV18
j_call: TRBJ2-4
cdr3_length: 13

cdr3_aa: CASSFRARLGYNEQFF
v_call: TRBV7-2
j_call: TRBJ2-1
cdr3_length: 16

cdr3_aa: CASSQEWNTGELFF
v_call: TRBV4-1
j_call: TRBJ2-2
cdr3_length: 14

cdr3_aa: CATSTWGPLADTQYF
v_call: TRBV23-1
j_call: TRBJ2-3
cdr3_length: 15

cdr3_aa: CASSEGGIQETQYF
v_call: TRBV10-1
j_call: TRBJ2-5
cdr3_length: 14

cdr3_aa: CASSRQASSSGNTIYF
v_call: TRBV19
j_call: TRBJ1-3
cdr3_length: 16

cdr3_aa: CASSERPGQVNTEAFF
v_call: TRBV9
j_call: TRBJ1-1
cdr3_length: 16

cdr3_aa: CASGRGDQPQHF
v_call: TRBV12-3/TRBV12-4
j_call: TRBJ1-5
cdr3_length: 12

cdr3_aa: CASSPYRQGGAGDTQYF
v_call: TRBV7-6
j_call: TRBJ2-3
cdr3_length: 17

cdr3_aa: CASSLSVGLGSGEQFF
v_call: TRBV11-3
j_call: TRBJ2-1
cdr3_length: 16

cdr3_aa: CASSFLTDRVDGYTF
v_call: TRBV7-9
j_call: TRBJ1-2
cdr3_length: 15

cdr3_aa: CASSGGTYGYTF
v_call: TRBV6-6
j_call: TRBJ1-2
cdr3_length: 12

cdr3_aa: CASTYPTGSANQPQHF
v_call: TRBV28
j_call: TRBJ1-5
cdr3_length: 16

cdr3_aa: CASSYSYEQYF
v_call: TRBV2
j_call: -
cdr3_length: 11

cdr3_aa: CASSMEGGSYNEQFF
v_call: TRBV5-1
j_call: TRBJ2-1
cdr3_length: 15

cdr3_aa: CASSENSNQPQHF
v_call: TRBV10-2
j_call: TRBJ1-5
cdr3_length: 13

cdr3_aa: CASSYSWTRAYEQYF
v_call: TRBV6-5
j_call: TRBJ2-7
cdr3_length: 15

cdr3_aa: CASSSRQGADEQYF
v_call: TRBV6-2/TRBV6-3
j_call: TRBJ2-7
cdr3_length: 14

cdr3_aa: CASSTGGAGTEAFF
v_call: TRBV10-1
j_call: TRBJ1-1
cdr3_length: 14